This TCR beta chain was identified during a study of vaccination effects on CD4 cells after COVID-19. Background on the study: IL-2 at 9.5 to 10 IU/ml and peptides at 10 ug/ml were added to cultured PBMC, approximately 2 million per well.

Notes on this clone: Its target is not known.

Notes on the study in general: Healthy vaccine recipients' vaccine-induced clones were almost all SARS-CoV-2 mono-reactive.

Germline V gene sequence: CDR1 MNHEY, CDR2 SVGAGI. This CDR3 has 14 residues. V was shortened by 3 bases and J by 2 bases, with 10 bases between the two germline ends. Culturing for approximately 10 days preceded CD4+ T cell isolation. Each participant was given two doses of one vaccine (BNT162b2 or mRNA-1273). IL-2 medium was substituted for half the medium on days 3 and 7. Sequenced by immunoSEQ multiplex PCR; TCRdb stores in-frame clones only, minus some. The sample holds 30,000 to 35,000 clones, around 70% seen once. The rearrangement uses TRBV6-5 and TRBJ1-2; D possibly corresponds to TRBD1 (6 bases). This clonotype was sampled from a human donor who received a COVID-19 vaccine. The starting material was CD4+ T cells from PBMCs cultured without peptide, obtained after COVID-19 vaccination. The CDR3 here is CASSYVTGNYGYTF. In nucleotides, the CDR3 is TGTGCCAGCAGTTATGTTACAGGGAACTATGGCTACACCTTC.